This T cell receptor beta chain was sequenced during a study of T cell clones after liver transplantation. Trimming took 3 bases from V and 3 from J, leaving 14 bases between them. The CDR3 length is 15 residues. In germline, CDR1 is ENHRY, CDR2 SYGVKD. Using immunoSEQ multiplex PCR, the repertoire was profiled, and TCRdb retains in-frame clones only, with some absent. The table lists tens of thousands of clones, around four fifths of them singletons. The clonotype was recovered from a human patient who received a liver transplant. The graft donor may have contributed some T cells. The starting material was CD4+ T cells from blood, obtained less than 50 months after liver transplant. The V call is TRBV10-3, the J call TRBJ1-1; D ambiguous. The CDR3 nucleotides read TGTGCCATCAGTGAACCTCGGGGAAAGCACACTGAAGCTTTCTTT. Encoded protein: CAISEPRGKHTEAFF.